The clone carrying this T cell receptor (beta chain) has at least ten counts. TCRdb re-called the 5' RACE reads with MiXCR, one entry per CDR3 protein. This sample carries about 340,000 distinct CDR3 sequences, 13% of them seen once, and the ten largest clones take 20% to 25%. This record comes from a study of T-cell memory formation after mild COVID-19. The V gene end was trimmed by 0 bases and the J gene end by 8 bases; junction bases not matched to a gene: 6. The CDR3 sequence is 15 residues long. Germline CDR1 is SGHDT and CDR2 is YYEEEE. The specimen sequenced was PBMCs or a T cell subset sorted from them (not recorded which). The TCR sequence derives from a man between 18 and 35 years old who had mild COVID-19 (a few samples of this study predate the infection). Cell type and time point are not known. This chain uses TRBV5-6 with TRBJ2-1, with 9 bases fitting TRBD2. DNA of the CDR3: TGTGCCAGCAGCTTGGCCGGACTAGCGTCGGATGAGCAGTTCTTC. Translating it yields CASSLAGLASDEQFF.